The 2 T cell receptor beta chains below come from one sample, sequenced in a study of blood T cells in healthy people across ages. Primed by a sample-barcoded 5' primer and a J-beta primer mix, a second PCR proceeded for roughly 7 to 12 cycles. TCRdb redid the calling of the 5' RACE reads with MiXCR, one entry per CDR3 protein. In the table there are approximately 600,000 distinct CDR3 sequences, under 70% of which are singletons. Sequencing was performed on blood. These receptors came from a man between 60 and 75 years old in good health.

The J gene is TRBJ1-4, the V gene TRBV6-1; D gene uncertain. The CDR3 extends over 15 amino acids. CDR1 is MNHNS, CDR2 SASEGT, per germline. Trimming removed 0 bases from V and 0 bases from J, with 5 bases in between. The CDR3 region is CASSEAMATNEKLFF. The CDR3 region has the DNA TGTGCCAGCAGTGAAGCGATGGCAACTAATGAAAAACTGTTTTTT.

This clonotype has at least ten counts. V and J are TRBV7-2 and TRBJ2-5; 9 bases agree with TRBD2. Looked up from germline, CDR1 is SGHTA and CDR2 is FQGNSA. The CDR3 is 14 amino acids. V was clipped by 3 bases and J by 4 bases; unmatched bases: 3. The CDR3 is CASSFSAGGETQYF. The DNA for the CDR3 is TGTGCCAGCAGCTTTTCAGCGGGGGGAGAGACCCAGTACTTC.